Below are 9 T cell receptor beta chains sequenced from a single sample in a study of blood T cells in healthy people across ages. Primed by a sample-barcoded 5' primer and a J-beta primer mix, a second PCR proceeded for roughly 6 to 12 cycles. TCRdb re-called the 5' RACE reads through MiXCR, storing one row per CDR3 protein. This sample has 550,000 to 600,000 distinct CDR3 sequences, with roughly a quarter found just once. The sequencing sample was made of blood. The receptor set was obtained from a woman aged 70-85 years in good health.

The chain has TRBV5-6 and TRBJ2-5; D is undetermined. V was pared by 2 bases and J by 4 bases, with 12 bases between. The CDR3 has 14 residues. Germline loops: CDR1 SGHDT, CDR2 YYEEEE. As DNA, the CDR3 is TGTGCCAGCAGCTTTTATATAGCCCCAGAGACCCAGTACTTC. This sequence encodes CASSFYIAPETQYF.

This clonotype was counted only a few times. The V and J genes are TRBV5-1 and TRBJ1-4; tentative D call: TRBD1 (6 bases). This CDR3 spans 14 amino acids. CDR1 is SGHRS, CDR2 YFSETQ, per germline. The V and J ends lost 2 bases and 6 bases respectively, with 11 bases between them. The CDR3 loop reads CASSFRGTDEKLFF. For the CDR3, the DNA is TGCGCCAGCAGCTTTAGGGGGACCGATGAAAAACTGTTTTTT.

This chain connects TRBV4-2 to TRBJ1-5; D not certain. Germline CDR1 is LGHNA and CDR2 is YNFKEQ. Trimming took off 6 bases at V and 3 bases at J, with 24 bases between the two ends. The CDR3 spans 18 residues. The CDR3 loop is CASSHQVLSRIDNQPQHF. The DNA of the CDR3 is TGTGCCAGCAGTCACCAAGTATTGTCCCGGATTGACAATCAGCCCCAGCATTTT.

V is TRBV9 and J is TRBJ1-4; 11 bases agree with TRBD1. After removal of 4 bases from V and 7 bases from J, the junction contained 6 bases not matched to a gene. There are 15 residues in the CDR3. Germline CDR1 reads SGDLS; CDR2 reads YYNGEE. The CDR3 is CASSSRDRGSEKLFF. As DNA, the CDR3 is TGTGCCAGCAGCTCCCGGGACAGGGGGAGTGAAAAACTGTTTTTT.

The chain is built from TRBV6-2 or TRBV6-3 and TRBJ2-5; 8 nucleotides match TRBD2. The CDR3 contains 15 residues. Germline assignment: CDR1 MNHEY and CDR2 SVGEGT. After removal of 6 bases from V and 3 bases from J, the junction contained 9 bases not matched to a gene. Written as DNA, the CDR3 is TGTGCCAGCAGCTCCGCCGGAGCGGGGGAAGAGACCCAGTACTTC. Its translation: CASSSAGAGEETQYF.

A few counts support this clonotype. The chain links TRBV12-3 or TRBV12-4 to TRBJ2-6, with D unresolved. Trimming pared 5 bases from V and 0 bases from J, leaving 14 bases between. The CDR3 runs to 17 residues. This chain's CDR3 is CASSPPRSASGANVLTF. The CDR3 DNA reads TGTGCCAGCAGTCCCCCAAGGAGCGCCTCTGGGGCCAACGTCCTGACTTTC.

Ten or more counts support this clonotype. The J gene is TRBJ2-1, the V gene TRBV27, with 11 bases that match TRBD2. This CDR3 is built from 15 residues. V shed 8 bases and J 8 bases; nucleotides not matched to a gene: 11. Germline CDR1 and CDR2: MNHEY and SMNVEV (reference sequence). The CDR3: CASLTSGAALDEQFF. The CDR3 bases are TGTGCCAGCCTGACTAGCGGGGCGGCGTTGGATGAGCAGTTCTTC.

The chain couples TRBV7-8 to TRBJ2-1; 7 positions match TRBD2. The trim removed 5 bases at V and 0 bases at J, leaving 10 bases unmatched. The length of the CDR3 is 17 residues. Germline V lookup: CDR1 SGHVS, CDR2 FQNEAQ. DNA for the CDR3: TGTGCCAGCAGCCCGTTGAGCGGGGCCTTCTCCTACAATGAGCAGTTCTTC. Its translation is CASSPLSGAFSYNEQFF.

This clonotype was observed a few times. This chain connects TRBV7-9 to TRBJ1-2; maybe TRBD1 (6 bases). The length of the CDR3 is 13 residues. V was clipped by 4 bases and J by 7 bases, with 13 bases between them. Germline CDR1 and CDR2: SEHNR and FQNEAQ (reference sequence). The CDR3 DNA is TGTGCCAGCAGCTCCGGGACATTCGGTGGCTACACCTTC. It codes for CASSSGTFGGYTF.